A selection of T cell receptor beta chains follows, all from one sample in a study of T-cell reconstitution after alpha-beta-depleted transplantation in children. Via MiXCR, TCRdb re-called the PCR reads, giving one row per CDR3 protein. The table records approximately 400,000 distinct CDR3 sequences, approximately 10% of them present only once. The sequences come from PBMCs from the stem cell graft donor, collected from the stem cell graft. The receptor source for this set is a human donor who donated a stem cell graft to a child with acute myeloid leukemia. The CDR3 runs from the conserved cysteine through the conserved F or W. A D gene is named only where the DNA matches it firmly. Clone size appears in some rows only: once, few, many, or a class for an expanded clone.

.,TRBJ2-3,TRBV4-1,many,CASSQSGDSDTQYF,TGCGCCAGCAGCCAGAGTGGAGATTCCGATACGCAGTATTTT
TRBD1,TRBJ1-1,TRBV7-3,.,CASSPGQGVGSTEAFF,TGTGCCAGCAGCCCAGGACAGGGCGTGGGAAGCACTGAAGCTTTCTTT
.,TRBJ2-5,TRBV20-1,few,CSARDGGAGETQYF,TGCAGTGCTAGAGATGGGGGGGCTGGGGAGACCCAGTACTTC
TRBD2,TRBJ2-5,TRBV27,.,CASSPNLERLAGGETQYF,TGTGCCAGCAGTCCCAACCTGGAGAGGCTAGCGGGAGGAGAGACCCAGTACTTC
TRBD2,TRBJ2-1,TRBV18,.,CASSPKLAGGVNEQFF,TGTGCCAGCTCACCTAAACTAGCGGGAGGAGTGAATGAGCAGTTCTTC
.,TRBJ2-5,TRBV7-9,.,CASSPPRGLEETQYF,TGTGCCAGCAGCCCTCCCCGGGGGTTGGAAGAGACCCAGTACTTC
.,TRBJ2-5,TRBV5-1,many,CASSSATDETQYF,TGCGCCAGCAGCTCCGCCACTGACGAGACCCAGTACTTC
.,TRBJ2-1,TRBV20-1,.,CSARTGQYNEQFF,TGCAGTGCTAGGACAGGCCAGTACAATGAGCAGTTCTTC
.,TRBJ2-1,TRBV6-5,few,CASTAGASYNEQFF,TGTGCCAGCACGGCAGGGGCCTCCTACAATGAGCAGTTCTTC
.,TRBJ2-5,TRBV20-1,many,CSAEPLLRGETQYF,TGCAGTGCAGAACCGCTACTACGCGGGGAGACCCAGTACTTC
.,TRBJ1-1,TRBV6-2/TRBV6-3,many,CASSYTLSNTEAFF,TGTGCCAGCAGTTATACACTATCGAACACTGAAGCTTTCTTT
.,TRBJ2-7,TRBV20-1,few,CSAQDISSYEQYF,TGCAGTGCTCAGGACATATCCTCCTACGAGCAGTACTTC
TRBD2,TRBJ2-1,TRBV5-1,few,CASSPYGAGDNEQFF,TGCGCCAGCAGCCCGTACGGGGCGGGGGACAATGAGCAGTTCTTC
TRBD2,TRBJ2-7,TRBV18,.,CASSPGGTISYEQYF,TGTGCCAGCTCACCGGGCGGGACTATCTCCTACGAGCAGTACTTC
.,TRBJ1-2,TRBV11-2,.,CASSFTPVGTRVNYGYTF,TGTGCCAGCAGCTTTACTCCCGTCGGAACACGCGTTAACTATGGCTACACCTTC
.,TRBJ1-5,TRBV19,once,CASKDSNQPQHF,TGTGCCAGTAAGGATAGCAATCAGCCCCAGCATTTT
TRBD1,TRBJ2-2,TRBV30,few,CARGQGRQLFF,TGTGCCCGGGGACAGGGCCGCCAGCTGTTTTTT
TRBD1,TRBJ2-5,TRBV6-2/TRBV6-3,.,CASSTGGREETQYF,TGTGCCAGCAGTACAGGGGGCAGGGAAGAGACCCAGTACTTC